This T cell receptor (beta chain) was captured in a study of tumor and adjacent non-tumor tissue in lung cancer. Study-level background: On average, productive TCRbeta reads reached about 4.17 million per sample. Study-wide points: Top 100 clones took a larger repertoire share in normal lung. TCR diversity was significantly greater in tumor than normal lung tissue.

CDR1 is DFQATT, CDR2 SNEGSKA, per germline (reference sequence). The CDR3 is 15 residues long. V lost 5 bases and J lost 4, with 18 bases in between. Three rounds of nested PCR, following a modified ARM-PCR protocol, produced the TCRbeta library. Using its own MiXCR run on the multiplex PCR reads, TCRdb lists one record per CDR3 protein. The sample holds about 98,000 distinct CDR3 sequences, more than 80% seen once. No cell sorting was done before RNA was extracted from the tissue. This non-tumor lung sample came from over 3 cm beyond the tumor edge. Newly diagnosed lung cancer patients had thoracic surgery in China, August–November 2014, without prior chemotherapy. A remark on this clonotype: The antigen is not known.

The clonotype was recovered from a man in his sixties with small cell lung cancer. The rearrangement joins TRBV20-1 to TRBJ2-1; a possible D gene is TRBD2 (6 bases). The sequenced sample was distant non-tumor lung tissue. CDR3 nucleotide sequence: TGCAGTGCTTCCTCTAGCAGGAGGGCGTACAATGAGCAGTTCTTC. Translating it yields CSASSSRRAYNEQFF.